The 25 T cell receptor beta chains below were found in one sample sequenced in a study of blood T cell repertoires in COVID-19. The table came from immunoSEQ multiplex PCR; TCRdb's copy has only in-frame clones and leaves some out. This sample has about 210,000 clones, with 75% to 85% found just once. The sequenced material came from peripheral blood. The receptors were sampled from a man aged 50 or older with active or convalescent COVID-19.

This clone was detected only once. This sequence joins TRBV18 and TRBJ2-1; TRBD2 is a possible D gene (5 bases). Germline V gene lookup returns CDR1 KGHSH and CDR2 LQKENI. This CDR3 is built from 14 residues. V was cut by 3 bases and J by 3 bases, with 9 bases left in between. CDR3 region: CASSPGLNYNEQFF. CDR3 sequence (DNA): TGTGCCAGCTCACCCGGACTCAACTACAATGAGCAGTTCTTC.

This clone appeared a few times. The chain joins TRBV7-9 to TRBJ1-1; the D gene is possibly TRBD1 (5 bases). This CDR3 is built from 15 residues. V lost 5 bases, J lost 4 bases, and 17 bases lay in between. The germline CDR1 and CDR2 sequences are SEHNR and FQNEAQ (reference sequence). CDR3 region: CASSLGSGGGTEAFF. Written as DNA, the CDR3 is TGTGCCAGCAGCCTAGGGAGCGGGGGAGGCACTGAAGCTTTCTTT.

This chain uses TRBV28 with TRBJ1-6, with 9 positions matching TRBD1. In germline, CDR1 is MDHEN, CDR2 SYDVKM. Unmatched junction bases numbered 9, after V lost 8 bases and J lost 7 bases. The CDR3 runs to 15 residues. CDR3 region: CASFRETGGNSPLHF. DNA for the CDR3: TGTGCCAGCTTCCGAGAGACAGGGGGAAATTCACCCCTCCACTTT.

V is TRBV5-1 and J is TRBJ1-1; perhaps TRBD1 as D (6 bases). Deletions cut 1 base from V and 4 bases from J, with 11 bases between. The CDR3 consists of 14 residues. CDR1 is SGHRS and CDR2 is YFSETQ in the germline V gene. The CDR3 nucleotides are TGCGCCAGCAGCTTGACAGGGAGAGGCACTGAAGCTTTCTTT. This sequence encodes CASSLTGRGTEAFF.

This chain connects TRBV5-4 to TRBJ2-1; D call uncertain. Germline V lookup: CDR1 SGHNT, CDR2 YYREEE (reference sequence). The V end lost 2 bases, the J end lost 10 bases, and 13 bases lay between the germline ends. This CDR3 comprises 13 residues. The CDR3 region is CASSFGLGSEQFF. In DNA form, the CDR3 reads TGTGCCAGCAGCTTTGGTTTAGGTAGCGAGCAGTTCTTC.

V is TRBV4-3 and J is TRBJ2-1; no firm D call. V was shortened by 1 base and J by 9 bases, with 13 bases between the two germline ends. This CDR3 has 14 amino acids. The germline CDR1 and CDR2 sequences are LGHNA and YSLEER. The CDR3, as DNA: TGCGCCAGCAGCCAAGTCCCGGGTTCTGGTGAGCAGTTCTTC. Its translation: CASSQVPGSGEQFF.

The sample holds a few counts of this clone. CDR3 bases: TGTGCCAGCAGCTTAGGTTGGCCCTCCTCTGGAAACACCATATATTTT. It encodes CASSLGWPSSGNTIYF. This chain joins TRBV7-2 and TRBJ1-3; D not resolved. The V gene's germline CDR1 is SGHTA and CDR2 FQGNSA. With 1 base removed from V and 0 bases from J, the gap between germline ends came to 10 bases. The CDR3 runs to 16 residues.

This chain joins TRBV4-1 and TRBJ2-3, with 14 bases matching TRBD2. Trimming cost V 5 bases and J 6 bases; bases outside gene matches: 7. Germline V gene sequence: CDR1 MGHRA, CDR2 YSYEKL. The CDR3 spans 16 residues. The CDR3, as DNA: TGCGCCAGCAGCAAGGGACTAGCGGGAGCATCGGATACGCAGTATTTT. Amino acids: CASSKGLAGASDTQYF.

Notes on this clone: The identical CDR3 is also encoded by other nucleotide sequences in the sample. This chain links TRBV5-1 with TRBJ2-1; TRBD2 matches at 9 bases. The germline gives CDR1 SGHRS, CDR2 YFSETQ. V was clipped by 0 bases and J by 3 bases; unmatched bases: 1. This CDR3 comprises 15 residues. In DNA, the CDR3 is TGCGCCAGCAGCTTGGGACTAGCGGACTACAATGAGCAGTTCTTC. This encodes CASSLGLADYNEQFF.

A few counts support this clone. CDR3: CASSQLTGNTEAFF. For the CDR3, the DNA is TGTGCCAGCAGCCAATTGACGGGGAACACTGAAGCTTTCTTT. The chain is built from TRBV28 and TRBJ1-1, with D unclear. Per germline, CDR1 MDHEN and CDR2 SYDVKM. V was cut by 6 bases and J by 1 base, with 12 bases left in between. This CDR3 has 14 residues.

V usage is TRBV5-6 and J usage is TRBJ1-3, with 10 bases aligning to TRBD1. The V gene end was trimmed by 2 bases and the J gene end by 7 bases; junction bases not matched to a gene: 15. CDR1 is SGHDT and CDR2 is YYEEEE in the germline V gene. This CDR3 is built from 18 residues. CDR3 sequence reads: CASSFFGDRGPTGNTIYF. CDR3 coding DNA: TGTGCCAGCAGCTTCTTCGGCGACAGGGGGCCAACGGGGAACACCATATATTTT.

This clone has only one observation. The chain combines TRBV11-2 with TRBJ2-7; 13 bases are a match to TRBD2. The germline V gene encodes CDR1 SGHAT and CDR2 FQNNGV. Trimming at V came to 5 bases and at J to 2 bases, leaving 6 bases not matched to a gene. The CDR3 length is 16 residues. CDR3 sequence: CASSPGTSGIPYEQYF. CDR3 DNA: TGTGCCAGCAGCCCCGGGACTAGCGGGATTCCCTACGAGCAGTACTTC.

Only a few counts were recorded for this clone. The chain couples TRBV24-1 to TRBJ2-7; 8 bases are a match to TRBD2. CDR1 and CDR2 (germline): KGHDR, SFDVKD. The CDR3 is 16 residues long. V was clipped by 7 bases and J by 2 bases; unmatched bases: 12. The CDR3 coding sequence is TGTGCCACCAGCCCACCACCGGGGGGGGCACCCTACGAGCAGTACGTC. Protein product: CATSPPPGGAPYEQYV.

The rearrangement links TRBV2 to TRBJ2-1; perhaps TRBD1 as D (6 bases). Germline CDR1 SNHLY, CDR2 FYNNEI. V lost 4 bases and J 0 bases, leaving 10 bases between the germline ends. There are 15 residues in the CDR3. The CDR3 DNA sequence: TGTGCCAGCAGTGTACAGGGAGCCTCCTACAATGAGCAGTTCTTC. It specifies CASSVQGASYNEQFF.

The chain is built from TRBV7-2 and TRBJ2-3, with D tentatively TRBD1 (6 bases). The germline V gene encodes CDR1 SGHTA and CDR2 FQGNSA. V was pared by 4 bases and J by 4 bases, with 15 bases between. CDR3 length equals 15 residues. The CDR3 is CASSSWGHRADTQYF. The DNA for the CDR3 is TGTGCCAGCAGCTCGTGGGGGCACCGGGCAGATACGCAGTATTTT.

This chain connects TRBV18 to TRBJ2-1; possibly TRBD2 for D (7 bases). Germline V gene lookup returns CDR1 KGHSH and CDR2 LQKENI. Trimming took off 6 bases at V and 5 bases at J, with 20 bases between the two ends. This CDR3 is built from 16 residues. This CDR3 is CASSQQGGSRDNEQFF. In nucleotides, the CDR3 is TGTGCCAGCTCCCAACAGGGCGGGAGTAGGGACAATGAGCAGTTCTTC.

V is TRBV11-2 and J is TRBJ2-3, with D maybe TRBD1 (8 bases). V gave up 3 bases and J gave up 7 bases, with 23 bases separating them. The CDR3 is 17 amino acids. Germline assignment: CDR1 SGHAT and CDR2 FQNNGV. The CDR3 is CASSFGQGGLVSNTQYF. The CDR3 nucleotides read TGTGCCAGCAGCTTCGGACAGGGCGGACTAGTTAGTAATACGCAGTATTTT.

The chain is built from TRBV2 and TRBJ2-2, with D tentatively TRBD1 (6 bases). The CDR3 runs to 11 residues. CDR1 is SNHLY, CDR2 FYNNEI, per germline. V shed 8 bases and J shed 7 bases, with 8 bases lying between them. DNA of the CDR3: TGTGCCAGCGCAGGGGTCGGGGAGCTGTTTTTT. It encodes CASAGVGELFF.

J is TRBJ1-5 and V is TRBV12-3 or TRBV12-4, with 7 bases identical to TRBD1. The CDR3 consists of 13 residues. Trimming at V came to 6 bases and at J to 3 bases, leaving 2 bases not matched to a gene. The CDR3 sequence: CASRQGLNQPQHF. CDR3 nucleotides: TGTGCCAGCAGACAGGGGCTCAATCAGCCCCAGCATTTT.

This clone was recorded only once. The V call is TRBV7-3, the J call TRBJ1-1; D may be TRBD1 (5 bases). Trimming shortened V by 9 bases and J by 4 bases, and 15 bases separated the two germline ends. The CDR3 spans 13 residues. Germline values: CDR1 SGHTA, CDR2 FQGTGA. DNA for the CDR3: TGTGCCAGTGGGCAGGGAGGGAGCACTGAAGCTTTCTTT. This sequence encodes CASGQGGSTEAFF.

The genes are TRBV25-1 and TRBJ2-2; no firm D call. CDR3 size: 12 residues. Germline loops: CDR1 MGHDK, CDR2 SYGVNS. V dropped 2 bases and J dropped 6 bases, with 4 bases sitting between them. The DNA for the CDR3 is TGTGCCAGCAGTGAACTCGCCGGGGAGCTGTTTTTT. Translated, it gives CASSELAGELFF.

The rearrangement links TRBV5-1 to TRBJ1-6, with a weak D call TRBD1 (6 bases). The CDR3 is 14 amino acids. Germline lookup yields CDR1 SGHRS and CDR2 YFSETQ. V was cut by 6 bases and J by 7 bases, with 14 bases left in between. The CDR3 here is CASTHTGPNSPLHF. DNA of the CDR3: TGCGCCAGCACCCATACAGGGCCAAATTCACCCCTCCACTTT.

This clone was counted only a few times. The chain uses TRBV28 and TRBJ1-5, with TRBD1 matching 8 bases. With V trimmed by 5 bases and J by 0 bases, 3 bases remained unmatched. The CDR3 is 15 amino acids. The germline CDR1 and CDR2 sequences are MDHEN and SYDVKM. The CDR3 DNA follows: TGTGCCAGCAGTATAGGGACAGGTAGCAATCAGCCCCAGCATTTT. This encodes CASSIGTGSNQPQHF.

This chain connects TRBV11-3 to TRBJ2-1, with 8 bases fitting TRBD2. V shed 5 bases and J 5 bases; nucleotides not matched to a gene: 8. Germline V gives CDR1 SGHNT, CDR2 YENEEA. CDR3 size: 15 residues. CDR3 in DNA: TGTGCCAGCAGCGGAGCGGGAGAAGGAAACAATGAGCAGTTCTTC. This encodes CASSGAGEGNNEQFF.

For the CDR3, the DNA is TGTGCCAGCAGTCATTACAGCCGTGAAGCTTTCTTT. As protein: CASSHYSREAFF. This rearrangement joins TRBV12-3 or TRBV12-4 to TRBJ1-1; D gene unclear. The V and J ends lost 5 bases and 7 bases respectively, with 11 bases between them. The CDR3 has 12 residues.